This T cell receptor beta chain was captured in a study of blood T cell repertoires in COVID-19 (dated by TCRdb to about 2020). With respect to the entire study: The collaborator samples originated in the United States, Italy and Spain and spanned the acute and convalescent phases of COVID-19. The material from the prospective study consisted of cDNA or gDNA derived from T cells, B-cell-depleted T cells, or PBMCs. The dataset comprised deeply sampled blood TCRbeta repertoires from subjects exposed to, actively infected with, or recovered from COVID-19. The repertoires were released in a freely available public database meant as a resource for research on the immune response to SARS-CoV-2. The samples were drawn from the first 160 participants of the ongoing ImmuneRACE study and from over 950 subjects provided by 6 global collaborators. Nearly every sample came with metadata listing a de-identified subject ID, COVID-19 status, age in years and sex. HLA class I and class II types, where available, came from metadata supplied by the sample provider rather than from assay-based typing.

The immunoSEQ Assay, a bias-controlled multiplex PCR, was used to amplify TCRbeta CDR3 regions from genomic DNA. The authors' pipeline ran thus. The number of nucleated cells in each sample was estimated from the amplification of reference gene primers within the assay. Sequence reads were collapsed and filtered to measure the absolute abundance of every unique TCRbeta CDR3 rearrangement. For each sample, productive Simpson clonality was calculated as the square root of Simpson's diversity index across productive rearrangements. In TCRdb, the immuneACCESS table is reduced to in-frame sequences with V and J assigned. These tables do not hold every clone; where another copy was compared, an unresolved V gene accounts for under half, and the others remain unexplained. The V and J calls and the clone size are those of that table, but D and trimming were determined from the DNA. The table for this sample lists several thousand clones; nearly 90% of them were counted only once. The ten biggest clones cover around 9% of the sample.

With regard to this clone: The clone's antigen remains unknown. The sample holds no much larger clone one base away, and base qualities are not on file.

Collaborating institutions collected whole blood in K2EDTA tubes following their own protocols. For TCRbeta analysis, collaborator samples were shipped as frozen whole blood, as isolated PBMCs, or as DNA extracted from either sample type. The paper as a whole reports these results and caveats: The quantity of clinical and demographic metadata differed by source and by participant and was supplied without curation.

The CDR1 and CDR2 encoded by the germline V gene are SGHAT and FQNNGV. Trimming at the junction amounts to 5 bases on V and 1 base on J, and the germline ends lie 18 bases apart. From its cysteine to its phenylalanine, the CDR3 spans 17 amino acids. Only CDR3 DNA is held: 51 bases, read in frame from base 1. What was sequenced was peripheral blood. Recombination linked TRBV11-2 to TRBJ2-4; the D region possibly corresponds to TRBD2 (5 bases align). The receptor was derived from a human donor in a cohort sampled during active COVID-19. The donor label of this sample is uncertain. Read as DNA, the sequence is TGTGCCAGCAGCCCCGTAAAGCGGATCGGGGCCAAAAACATTCAGTACTTC. Its product reads: CASSPVKRIGAKNIQYF.